These T cell receptor beta chains were read from a single sample in a study of blood T cell repertoires in COVID-19. Profiled with immunoSEQ multiplex PCR; TCRdb holds only in-frame clones, not every one. The sample holds more than 95,000 clones, roughly nine tenths seen once. The sample consisted of peripheral blood. These receptors were obtained from a human donor in a cohort sampled during active COVID-19. CDR3s include the opening cysteine and the closing phenylalanine or tryptophan. D genes are given only for firm matches. Clone size is shown for a subset of rows, as once, few, many or a class of expanded clone.

abundance: .
d_gene: .
j_gene: TRBJ2-5
len: 14
v_gene: TRBV5-1
CDR3nt: TGCGCCAGCAGCTTGGACAGCACCGCGGAGACCCAGTACTTC
CDR3aa: CASSLDSTAETQYF

abundance: .
d_gene: TRBD1
j_gene: TRBJ1-2
len: 14
v_gene: TRBV27
CDR3nt: TGTGCCAGCAGTCTCAAACAGGGGAGCTATGGCTACACCTTC
CDR3aa: CASSLKQGSYGYTF

abundance: .
d_gene: .
j_gene: TRBJ1-3
len: 15
v_gene: TRBV18
CDR3nt: TGTGCCAGCTCACCACCGGTCCACAGGGGAAACACCATATATTTT
CDR3aa: CASSPPVHRGNTIYF

abundance: .
d_gene: TRBD2
j_gene: TRBJ2-7
len: 13
v_gene: TRBV2
CDR3nt: TGTGCCAGCGTACCCGGGGGGTCTGGCGAGCAGTACTTC
CDR3aa: CASVPGGSGEQYF

abundance: .
d_gene: .
j_gene: TRBJ2-7
len: 17
v_gene: TRBV14
CDR3nt: TGTGCCAGCAGCTTGAGCGGATTCTCGAGCTACTCCTACGAGCAGTACTTC
CDR3aa: CASSLSGFSSYSYEQYF

abundance: .
d_gene: TRBD1
j_gene: TRBJ2-3
len: 15
v_gene: TRBV5-6
CDR3nt: TGTGCCAGCAGCTTGGTGGACAGGGGCACAGATACGCAGTATTTT
CDR3aa: CASSLVDRGTDTQYF

abundance: .
d_gene: .
j_gene: TRBJ1-3
len: 13
v_gene: TRBV9
CDR3nt: TGTGCCAGCAGGGGGGGTTTCGGAAACACCATATATTTT
CDR3aa: CASRGGFGNTIYF

abundance: .
d_gene: .
j_gene: TRBJ2-1
len: 14
v_gene: TRBV9
CDR3nt: TGTGCCAGCAGCGTAGTTCCCGGGGTCAATGAGCAGTTCTTC
CDR3aa: CASSVVPGVNEQFF

abundance: .
d_gene: .
j_gene: TRBJ1-3
len: 14
v_gene: TRBV5-4
CDR3nt: TGTGCCAGCAGCTTGAGTAGCTCTGGAAACACCATATATTTT
CDR3aa: CASSLSSSGNTIYF

abundance: .
d_gene: TRBD1
j_gene: TRBJ1-6
len: 15
v_gene: TRBV19
CDR3nt: TGTGCCAGTAGTACCCCGGGACAGGGGTATTCACCCCTCCACTTT
CDR3aa: CASSTPGQGYSPLHF

abundance: once
d_gene: TRBD1
j_gene: TRBJ2-7
len: 16
v_gene: TRBV4-3
CDR3nt: TGCGCCAGCAGCCAAGATGCCTGGGACAGCTCCTACGAGCAGTACTTC
CDR3aa: CASSQDAWDSSYEQYF

abundance: .
d_gene: TRBD2
j_gene: TRBJ2-4
len: 13
v_gene: TRBV5-1
CDR3nt: TGCGCCAGCAGCGGAACTAGCGAAAACATTCAGTACTTC
CDR3aa: CASSGTSENIQYF

abundance: .
d_gene: .
j_gene: TRBJ2-5
len: 16
v_gene: TRBV7-8
CDR3nt: TGTGCCAGCAGCGAAGCAGGCGGGAAAGACCAAGAGACCCAGTACTTC
CDR3aa: CASSEAGGKDQETQYF

abundance: .
d_gene: .
j_gene: TRBJ2-1
len: 12
v_gene: TRBV5-4
CDR3nt: TGTGCCAGCAGCTCGACCGGGAATGAGCAGTTCTTC
CDR3aa: CASSSTGNEQFF

abundance: .
d_gene: TRBD1
j_gene: TRBJ1-5
len: 16
v_gene: TRBV19
CDR3nt: TGTGCCAGTAGTAGCTGGACAGGCGGTAGCAATCAGCCCCAGCATTTT
CDR3aa: CASSSWTGGSNQPQHF

abundance: .
d_gene: .
j_gene: TRBJ2-2
len: 16
v_gene: TRBV7-9
CDR3nt: TGTGCCACCCCTGCCTCGGAGGGAAAGAACACCGGGGAGCTGTTTTTT
CDR3aa: CATPASEGKNTGELFF